The TCR beta chain under discussion was sequenced for a study of T cell responses to AZD1222 COVID-19 vaccine. The repertoire was sequenced with immunoSEQ multiplex PCR; TCRdb's copy has only in-frame clones and lacks some. The sample has about 140,000 clones, 80% to 90% seen once; the top ten hold 1.5% to 2%. Trimming took off 0 bases at V and 1 base at J, with 10 bases between the two ends. Germline V gene sequence: CDR1 SGDLS, CDR2 YYNGEE. This CDR3 region has 15 residues. Sample: peripheral blood, taken on day 0 of AZD1222 vaccination. The TCR was taken from an adult in good health. V is TRBV9 and J is TRBJ1-1; no definite D call. The CDR3, as DNA: TGTGCCAGCAGCGTAGGTGGGAGGCCGAACACTGAAGCTTTCTTT. As protein: CASSVGGRPNTEAFF.